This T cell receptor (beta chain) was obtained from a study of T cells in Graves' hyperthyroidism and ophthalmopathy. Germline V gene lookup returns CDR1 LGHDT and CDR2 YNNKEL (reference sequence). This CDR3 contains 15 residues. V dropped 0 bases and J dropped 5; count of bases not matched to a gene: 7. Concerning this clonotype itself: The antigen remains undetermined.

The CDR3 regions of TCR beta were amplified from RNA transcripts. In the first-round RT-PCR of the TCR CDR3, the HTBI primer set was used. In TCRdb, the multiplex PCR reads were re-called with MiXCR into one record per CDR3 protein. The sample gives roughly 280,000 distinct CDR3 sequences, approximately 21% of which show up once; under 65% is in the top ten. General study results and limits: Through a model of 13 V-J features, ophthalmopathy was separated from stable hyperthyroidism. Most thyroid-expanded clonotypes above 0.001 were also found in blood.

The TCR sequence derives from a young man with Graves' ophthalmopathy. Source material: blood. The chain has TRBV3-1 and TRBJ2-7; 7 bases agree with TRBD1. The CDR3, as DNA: TGTGCCAGCAGCCAAGATGTCCAGGGGGTTGACGAGCAGTACTTC. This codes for CASSQDVQGVDEQYF.